This T cell receptor (beta chain) was identified during a study of T cells in Graves' hyperthyroidism and ophthalmopathy. CDR3 size: 13 residues. Trimming left V 0 bases short and J 6 bases short, with 9 bases between. The germline gives CDR1 SGHRS, CDR2 YFSETQ. Worth noting for this clonotype: This may come from a read error, since a much larger clone is one base off.

From RNA transcripts, TCR beta CDR3 regions were amplified. The HTBI set primed first-round TCR CDR3 RT-PCR. TCRdb re-derived calls from the multiplex PCR reads in MiXCR, one entry per CDR3 protein. Among some 350,000 distinct CDR3 sequences, roughly 13% were seen once, and the ten largest hold roughly 35%. What was sequenced was blood. The receptor's source is a woman aged 35 to 49 with Graves' ophthalmopathy. The chain combines TRBV5-1 with TRBJ1-1; unclear D gene. CDR3 nucleotides: TGCGCCAGCAGCTTGGACATCAACGCTGAAGCTTTCTTT. Its translation: CASSLDINAEAFF. Full variable domain (remainder filled in from reference TRBV5-1 and TRBJ1-1): KAGVTQTPRYLIKTRGQQVTLSCSPISGHRSVSWYQQTPGQGLQFLFEYFSETQRNKGNFPGRFSGRQFSNSRSEMNVSTLELGDSALYLCASSLDINAEAFFGQGTRLTVV.